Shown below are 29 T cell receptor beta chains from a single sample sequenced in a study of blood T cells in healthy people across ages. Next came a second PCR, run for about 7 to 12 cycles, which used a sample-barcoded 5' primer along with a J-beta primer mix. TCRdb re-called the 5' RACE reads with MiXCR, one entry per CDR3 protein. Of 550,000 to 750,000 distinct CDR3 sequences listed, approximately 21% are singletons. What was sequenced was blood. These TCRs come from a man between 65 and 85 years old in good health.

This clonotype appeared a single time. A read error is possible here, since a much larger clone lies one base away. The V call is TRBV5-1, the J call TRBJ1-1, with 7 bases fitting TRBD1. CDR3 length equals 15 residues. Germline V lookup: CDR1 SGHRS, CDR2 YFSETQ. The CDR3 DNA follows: TGCGTCAGCTCGGGCAAGACAGGGCTAAACACTGAAGCTTTCTTT. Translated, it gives CVSSGKTGLNTEAFF.

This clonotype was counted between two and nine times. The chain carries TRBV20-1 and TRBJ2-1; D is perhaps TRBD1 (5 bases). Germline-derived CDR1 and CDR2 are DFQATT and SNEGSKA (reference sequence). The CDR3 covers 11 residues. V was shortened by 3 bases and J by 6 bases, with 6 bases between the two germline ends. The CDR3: CSASQGNEQFF. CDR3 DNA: TGCAGTGCTAGTCAGGGCAATGAGCAGTTCTTC.

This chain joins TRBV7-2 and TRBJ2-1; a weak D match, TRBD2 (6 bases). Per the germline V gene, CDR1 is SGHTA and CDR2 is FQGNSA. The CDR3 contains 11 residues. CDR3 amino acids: CASGGWNEQFF. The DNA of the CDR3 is TGTGCGAGCGGAGGGTGGAATGAGCAGTTCTTC.

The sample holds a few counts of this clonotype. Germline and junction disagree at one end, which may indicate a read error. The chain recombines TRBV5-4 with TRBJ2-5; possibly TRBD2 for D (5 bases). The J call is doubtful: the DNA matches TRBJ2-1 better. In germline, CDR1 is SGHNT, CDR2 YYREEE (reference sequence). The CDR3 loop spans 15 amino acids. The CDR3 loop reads CASSLEGLAYNGQFF. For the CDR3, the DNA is TGTGCCAGCAGCTTAGAAGGACTGGCCTACAATGGGCAGTTCTTC.

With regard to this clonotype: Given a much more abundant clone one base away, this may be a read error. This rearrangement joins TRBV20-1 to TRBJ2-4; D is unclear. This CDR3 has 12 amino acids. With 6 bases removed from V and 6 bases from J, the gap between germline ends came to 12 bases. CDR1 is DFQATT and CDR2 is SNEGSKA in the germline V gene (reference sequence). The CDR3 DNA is TGCAGTGCCCCCGGACCAGCAAACATTCAGTACTTC. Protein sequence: CSAPGPANIQYF.

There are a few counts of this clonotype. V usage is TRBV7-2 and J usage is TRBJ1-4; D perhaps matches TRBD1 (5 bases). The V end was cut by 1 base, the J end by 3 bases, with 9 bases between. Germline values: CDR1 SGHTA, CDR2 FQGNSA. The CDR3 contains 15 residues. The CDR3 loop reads CASSLVGAPNEKLFF. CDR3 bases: TGTGCCAGCAGCTTAGTTGGGGCGCCTAATGAAAAACTGTTTTTT.

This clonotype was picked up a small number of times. The CDR3 nucleotides are TGTGCCAGCAGTCTACAGGGTACGATGGGATCGATAGAACTGTTTTTT. Translation gives CASSLQGTMGSIELFF. V gene TRBV2 combines with J gene TRBJ1-4, with D possibly TRBD1 on 6 matching bases. Trimming stripped 5 bases from V and 12 bases from J, with 25 bases between. The germline V gene has CDR1 SNHLY and CDR2 FYNNEI. CDR3 size: 16 residues.

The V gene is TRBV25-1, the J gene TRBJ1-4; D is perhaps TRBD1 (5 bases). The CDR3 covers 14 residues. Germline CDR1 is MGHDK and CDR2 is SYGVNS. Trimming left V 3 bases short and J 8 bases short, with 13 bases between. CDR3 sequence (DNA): TGTGCCAGCAGTGACTCCAGGGTCCTGGAAAAACTGTTTTTT. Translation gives CASSDSRVLEKLFF.

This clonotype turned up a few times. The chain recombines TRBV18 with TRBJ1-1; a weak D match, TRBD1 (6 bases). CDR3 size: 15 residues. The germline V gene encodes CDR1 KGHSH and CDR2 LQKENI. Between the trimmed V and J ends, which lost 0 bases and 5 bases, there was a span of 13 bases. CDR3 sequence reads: CASSPPGGGRTEAFF. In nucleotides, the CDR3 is TGTGCCAGCTCACCACCGGGGGGCGGTCGAACTGAAGCTTTCTTT.

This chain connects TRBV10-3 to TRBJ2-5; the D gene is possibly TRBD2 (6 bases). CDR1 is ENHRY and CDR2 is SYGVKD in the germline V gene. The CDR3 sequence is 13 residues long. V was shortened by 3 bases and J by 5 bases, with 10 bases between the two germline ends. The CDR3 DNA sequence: TGTGCCATCAGTGATGGTGGAGGGGAGACCCAGTACTTC. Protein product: CAISDGGGETQYF.

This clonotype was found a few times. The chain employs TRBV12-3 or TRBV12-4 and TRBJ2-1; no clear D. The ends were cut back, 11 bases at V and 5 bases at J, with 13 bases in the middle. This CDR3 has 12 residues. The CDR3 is CALTWADNEQFF. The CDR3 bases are TGTGCCCTTACCTGGGCTGACAATGAGCAGTTCTTC.

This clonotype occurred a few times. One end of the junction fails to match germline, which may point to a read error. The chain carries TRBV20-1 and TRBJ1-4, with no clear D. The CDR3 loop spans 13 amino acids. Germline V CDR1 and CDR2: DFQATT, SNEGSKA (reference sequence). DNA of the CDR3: TGCAGTGCTAGAGGGGCCAAGAATGAAAAACCGTTTTTT. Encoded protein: CSARGAKNEKPFF.

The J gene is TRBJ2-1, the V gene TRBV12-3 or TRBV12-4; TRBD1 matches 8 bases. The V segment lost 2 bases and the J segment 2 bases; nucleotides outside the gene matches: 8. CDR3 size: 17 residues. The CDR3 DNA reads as TGTGCCAGCAGTTTAATTGGTTCAGGGGGCCCCTACAATGAGCAGTTCTTC. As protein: CASSLIGSGGPYNEQFF.

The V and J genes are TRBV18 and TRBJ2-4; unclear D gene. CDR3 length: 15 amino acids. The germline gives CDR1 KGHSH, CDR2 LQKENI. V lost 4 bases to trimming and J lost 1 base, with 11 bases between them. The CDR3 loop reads CASSLLKGAKNIQYF. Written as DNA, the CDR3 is TGTGCCAGCTCACTACTGAAGGGTGCCAAAAACATTCAGTACTTC. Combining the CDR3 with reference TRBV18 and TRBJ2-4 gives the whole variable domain NAGVMQNPRHLVRRRGQEARLRCSPMKGHSHVYWYRQLPEEGLKFMVYLQKENIIDESGMPKERFSAEFPKEGPSILRIQQVVRGDSAAYFCASSLLKGAKNIQYFGAGTRLSVL.

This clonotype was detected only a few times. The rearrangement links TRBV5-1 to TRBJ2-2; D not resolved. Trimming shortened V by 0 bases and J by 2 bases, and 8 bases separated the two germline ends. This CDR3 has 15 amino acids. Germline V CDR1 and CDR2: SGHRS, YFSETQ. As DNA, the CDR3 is TGCGCCAGCAGCTTGGAGGGCCTAAACACCGGGGAGCTGTTTTTT. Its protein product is CASSLEGLNTGELFF.

CDR3 DNA sequence: TGTGCCAGCAGTTACTCGGATCTCTACAATGAGCAGTTCTTC. This translates into CASSYSDLYNEQFF. V usage is TRBV6-2 or TRBV6-3 and J usage is TRBJ2-1, with no clear D. The CDR3 sequence is 14 residues long. V lost 0 bases, J lost 3 bases, and 6 bases lay in between. CDR1 is MNHEY, CDR2 SVGEGT, per germline.

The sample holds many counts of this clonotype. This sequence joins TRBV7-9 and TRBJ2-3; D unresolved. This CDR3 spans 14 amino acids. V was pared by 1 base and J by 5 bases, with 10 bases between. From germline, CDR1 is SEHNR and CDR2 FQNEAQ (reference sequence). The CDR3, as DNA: TGTGCCAGCAGCTTAGAAGGGCCCGGAGATACGCAGTATTTT. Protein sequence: CASSLEGPGDTQYF.

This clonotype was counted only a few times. For the CDR3, the DNA is TGTGCCAGCACCCCTCTGGGGATTAGCAATCAGCCCCAGCATTTT. Protein product: CASTPLGISNQPQHF. V usage is TRBV12-3 or TRBV12-4 and J usage is TRBJ1-5; D call uncertain. There are 15 residues in the CDR3. Trimming shortened V by 7 bases and J by 0 bases, and 13 bases separated the two germline ends.

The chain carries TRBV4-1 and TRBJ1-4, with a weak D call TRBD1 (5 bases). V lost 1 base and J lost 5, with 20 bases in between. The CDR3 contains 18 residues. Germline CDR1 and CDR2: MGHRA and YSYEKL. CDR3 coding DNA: TGCGCCAGCAGCCAAGGACAGCTGGGCCGGAAGCGGAATGAAAAACTGTTTTTT. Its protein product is CASSQGQLGRKRNEKLFF.

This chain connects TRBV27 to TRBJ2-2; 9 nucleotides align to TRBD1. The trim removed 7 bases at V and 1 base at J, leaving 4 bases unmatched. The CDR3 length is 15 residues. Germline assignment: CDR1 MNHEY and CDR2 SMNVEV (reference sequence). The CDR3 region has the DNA TGTGCCAGCACCCGGACAGGGGTGAACACCGGGGAGCTGTTTTTT. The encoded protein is CASTRTGVNTGELFF.

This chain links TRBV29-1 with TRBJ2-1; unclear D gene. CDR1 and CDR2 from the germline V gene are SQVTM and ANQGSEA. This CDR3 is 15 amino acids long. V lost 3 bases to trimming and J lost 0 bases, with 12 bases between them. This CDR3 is CSVEGSPSSYNEQFF. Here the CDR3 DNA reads TGCAGCGTTGAGGGCAGTCCGAGCTCCTACAATGAGCAGTTCTTC.

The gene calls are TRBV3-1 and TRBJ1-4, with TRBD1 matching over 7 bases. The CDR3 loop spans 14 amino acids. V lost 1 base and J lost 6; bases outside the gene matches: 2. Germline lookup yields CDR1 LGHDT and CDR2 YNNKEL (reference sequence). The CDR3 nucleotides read TGTGCCAGCAGCCAAGCAGGGGGTGATGAAAAACTGTTTTTT. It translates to CASSQAGGDEKLFF.

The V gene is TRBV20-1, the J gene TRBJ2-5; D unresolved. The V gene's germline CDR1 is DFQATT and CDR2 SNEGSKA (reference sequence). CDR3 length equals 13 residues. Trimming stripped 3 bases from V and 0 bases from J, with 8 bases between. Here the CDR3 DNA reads TGCAGTGCTAGTGGCGGATACCAAGAGACCCAGTACTTC. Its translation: CSASGGYQETQYF.

The CDR3 loop is CASSSDRGLYNEQFF. DNA of the CDR3: TGCGCCAGCAGCTCGGACAGGGGGCTTTACAATGAGCAGTTCTTC. This rearrangement joins TRBV5-1 to TRBJ2-1; 11 bases agree with TRBD1. V was pared by 3 bases and J by 4 bases, with 3 bases of the junction left unmatched. Germline V gene sequence: CDR1 SGHRS, CDR2 YFSETQ. The CDR3 has 15 residues.

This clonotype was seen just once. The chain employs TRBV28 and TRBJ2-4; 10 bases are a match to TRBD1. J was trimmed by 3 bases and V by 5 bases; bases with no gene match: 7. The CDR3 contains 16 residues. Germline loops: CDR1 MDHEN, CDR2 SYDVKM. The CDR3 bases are TGTGCCAGCAGTCCCACGGGACAGGGGAACAAAAACATTCAGTACTTC. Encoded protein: CASSPTGQGNKNIQYF.

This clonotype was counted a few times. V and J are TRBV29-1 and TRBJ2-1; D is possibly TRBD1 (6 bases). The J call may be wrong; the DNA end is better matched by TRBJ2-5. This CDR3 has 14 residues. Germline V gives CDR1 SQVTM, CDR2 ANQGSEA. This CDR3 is CSVRDLSRGETQYF. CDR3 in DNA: TGCAGCGTTAGGGACCTTTCCAGGGGAGAGACCCAGTACTTC.

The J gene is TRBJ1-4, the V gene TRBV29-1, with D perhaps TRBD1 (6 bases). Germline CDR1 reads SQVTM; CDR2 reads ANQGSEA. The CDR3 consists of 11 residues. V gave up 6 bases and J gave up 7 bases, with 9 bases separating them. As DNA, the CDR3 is TGCAGCGTCGAGGGGGGTGAAAAACTGTTTTTT. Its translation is CSVEGGEKLFF.

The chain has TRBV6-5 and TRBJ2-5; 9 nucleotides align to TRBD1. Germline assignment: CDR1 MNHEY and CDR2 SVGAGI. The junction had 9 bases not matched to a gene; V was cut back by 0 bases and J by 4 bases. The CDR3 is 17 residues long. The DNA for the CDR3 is TGTGCCAGCAGTTACTCGACGACATCGACAGGGGGAGAGACCCAGTACTTC. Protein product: CASSYSTTSTGGETQYF.

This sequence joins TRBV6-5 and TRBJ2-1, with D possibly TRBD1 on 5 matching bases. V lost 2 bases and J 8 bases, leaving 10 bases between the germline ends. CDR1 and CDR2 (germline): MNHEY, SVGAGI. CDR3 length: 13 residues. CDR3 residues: CASSYRQGYEQFF. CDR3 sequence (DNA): TGTGCCAGCAGTTACAGGCAGGGCTATGAGCAGTTCTTC.